The 25 T cell receptor beta chains listed next were all sequenced from one sample in a study of cytomegalovirus exposure and HLA in healthy donors (TCRdb year 2017). Libraries were constructed by the immunoSEQ multiplex PCR assay. For the multiplex PCR, a mixture combining 60 forward primers for TCR Vbeta segments and 13 reverse primers for TCR Jbeta segments was used. The table comes from immuneACCESS by way of TCRdb, which keeps in-frame sequences with V and J called. Part of the clones is missing from these tables; in studies checked, under half for an unresolved V gene and the rest for unknown reasons. The sample includes roughly 98,000 clones, with 62% observed a single time. The ten largest make up around 5.5% of the sample. Sequenced material: PBMCs. All receptors derive from a woman in her twenties or thirties in good health and CMV-seropositive.

This clone was seen only a few times. The chain joins TRBV25-1 to TRBJ1-4; D may be TRBD1 (5 bases). The germline gives CDR1 MGHDK, CDR2 SYGVNS. Trimming cost V 8 bases and J 3 bases, with 10 bases left between them. This CDR3 contains 13 residues. The CDR3 DNA is TGTGCCAGCTCAGAAGGGGCTAATGAAAAACTGTTTTTT. It codes for CASSEGANEKLFF.

This clone was counted a single time. V gene TRBV7-9 combines with J gene TRBJ1-6, with D uncertain. This CDR3 is 15 amino acids long. Trimming took off 6 bases at V and 7 bases at J, with 16 bases between the two ends. The germline CDR1 and CDR2 sequences are SEHNR and FQNEAQ (reference sequence). The CDR3 protein is CASSSGSSPNSPLHF. In nucleotides, the CDR3 is TGTGCCAGCAGTTCCGGTAGCAGCCCGAATTCACCCCTCCACTTT.

The V call is TRBV6-1, the J call TRBJ1-3; weak D call: TRBD1 (5 bases). CDR3 length: 15 amino acids. Trimming took off 6 bases at V and 0 bases at J, with 12 bases between the two ends. The germline V gene has CDR1 MNHNS and CDR2 SASEGT. The CDR3 DNA sequence: TGTGCCAGCAGGGGCGGGGGATACTCTGGAAACACCATATATTTT. Encoded protein: CASRGGGYSGNTIYF.

This clone was counted once. J is TRBJ2-1 and V is TRBV7-9; tentatively, D is TRBD2 (6 bases). This CDR3 is built from 15 residues. Trimming took off 7 bases at V and 4 bases at J, with 17 bases between the two ends. The germline gives CDR1 SEHNR, CDR2 FQNEAQ (reference sequence). The CDR3 loop is CASTAGGERYNEQFF. In nucleotides, the CDR3 is TGTGCCAGCACCGCTGGCGGGGAACGTTACAATGAGCAGTTCTTC.

V usage is TRBV5-1 and J usage is TRBJ2-1; no clear D. V lost 0 bases, J lost 7 bases, and 5 bases lay in between. Germline lookup yields CDR1 SGHRS and CDR2 YFSETQ. CDR3 size: 12 residues. The CDR3 DNA is TGCGCCAGCAGCTTGGCCATGAATGAGCAGTTCTTC. Translation: CASSLAMNEQFF.

This clone was seen a few times. The V call is TRBV11-2, the J call TRBJ2-7; D perhaps matches TRBD1 (5 bases). From germline, CDR1 is SGHAT and CDR2 FQNNGV. This CDR3 is built from 15 residues. Trimming pared 1 base from V and 3 bases from J, leaving 13 bases between. CDR3 loop: CASSLGRQGIYEQYF. In DNA, the CDR3 is TGTGCCAGCAGCTTAGGTCGGCAGGGTATCTACGAGCAGTACTTC.

This clone was seen only a few times. The chain has TRBV6-5 and TRBJ2-2; 7 nucleotides align to TRBD2. The CDR3 has 15 residues. With 5 bases clipped from V and 4 bases from J, the junction kept 7 bases outside the gene matches. The V gene's germline CDR1 is MNHEY and CDR2 SVGAGI. In nucleotides, the CDR3 is TGTGCCAGCAGTCAGGTGGGAGGGCTCACCGGGGAGCTGTTTTTT. This encodes CASSQVGGLTGELFF.

This clone came up a few times. The chain recombines TRBV4-3 with TRBJ1-2, with D unresolved. The CDR3 totals 15 residues. Germline V gene sequence: CDR1 LGHNA, CDR2 YSLEER. V lost 4 bases and J lost 4, with 16 bases in between. The CDR3: CASSLGRGGPYGYTF. The CDR3 DNA reads TGCGCCAGCAGCCTCGGCCGGGGAGGCCCCTATGGCTACACCTTC.

This clone was counted only a few times. As DNA, the CDR3 is TGTGCCAGCAGGGGCACCTGGACAGCTCGTTCACCCCTCCACTTT. Translated, it gives CASRGTWTARSPLHF. The chain uses TRBV6-5 and TRBJ1-6, with D possibly TRBD1 on 6 matching bases. Trimming took off 6 bases at V and 9 bases at J, with 18 bases between the two ends. Germline V CDR1 and CDR2: MNHEY, SVGAGI. The CDR3 is made up of 15 amino acids.

The chain recombines TRBV4-1 with TRBJ2-1, with 7 bases matching TRBD1. The CDR3 totals 14 residues. With 1 base clipped from V and 9 bases from J, the junction kept 6 bases outside the gene matches. Looked up from germline, CDR1 is MGHRA and CDR2 is YSYEKL. CDR3: CASSQAETGTEQFF. The CDR3 bases are TGCGCCAGCAGCCAAGCAGAGACAGGGACTGAGCAGTTCTTC.

This clone occurred a few times. The chain couples TRBV5-3 to TRBJ2-7, with TRBD2 matching 7 bases. TRBV5-3 is assigned to the ORF class and has an uncertain function. This CDR3 region has 16 residues. V gave up 5 bases and J gave up 1 base; unmatched junction bases: 12. CDR3 residues: CARSPARPGGSYEQYF. The CDR3 nucleotides read TGTGCCAGAAGTCCGGCCCGCCCCGGGGGGTCCTACGAGCAGTACTTC.

This clone was found a few times. The chain uses TRBV7-3 and TRBJ2-3; D is unclear. V lost 0 bases to trimming and J lost 4 bases, with 2 bases between them. There are 12 residues in the CDR3. CDR1 and CDR2 (germline): SGHTA, FQGTGA. CDR3 nucleotides: TGTGCCAGCAGCTTAACCTCAGATACGCAGTATTTT. It encodes CASSLTSDTQYF.

The rearrangement links TRBV6-1 to TRBJ1-1, with D hard to call. Germline values: CDR1 MNHNS, CDR2 SASEGT. The CDR3 is 15 amino acids. Trimming cost V 6 bases and J 0 bases, with 14 bases left between them. The CDR3 loop is CASSLRDGLNTEAFF. The DNA for the CDR3 is TGTGCCAGCAGCCTTCGAGACGGGTTGAACACTGAAGCTTTCTTT.

The V gene is TRBV11-2, the J gene TRBJ2-7; 8 bases align to TRBD2. V lost 5 bases, J lost 3 bases, and 9 bases stayed unmatched. This CDR3 is built from 15 residues. Per germline, CDR1 SGHAT and CDR2 FQNNGV. The DNA for the CDR3 is TGTGCCAGCAGCCATATAGCGGGGCAGGACTACGAGCAGTACTTC. This sequence encodes CASSHIAGQDYEQYF.

In its sample, this clone was seen many times. This chain joins TRBV19 and TRBJ1-5; 7 nucleotides match TRBD1. CDR3 length: 15 amino acids. Trimming at V came to 5 bases and at J to 1 base, leaving 5 bases not matched to a gene. Per the germline V gene, CDR1 is LNHDA and CDR2 is SQIVND (reference sequence). The chain's CDR3 is CASSEHRGSNQPQHF. CDR3 bases: TGTGCCAGTAGTGAACACAGGGGAAGCAATCAGCCCCAGCATTTT.

The V call is TRBV10-3, the J call TRBJ2-5; D is unclear. This CDR3 spans 14 amino acids. The germline V and J ends were trimmed by 3 bases and 5 bases, with 13 bases remaining between them. Per the germline V gene, CDR1 is ENHRY and CDR2 is SYGVKD. The CDR3 sequence: CAISEGGQLETQYF. CDR3 nucleotides: TGTGCCATCAGTGAAGGCGGCCAGCTCGAGACCCAGTACTTC.

The V gene is TRBV27, the J gene TRBJ2-3; weak D call: TRBD1 (5 bases). The CDR3 spans 15 residues. Germline CDR1 and CDR2: MNHEY and SMNVEV (reference sequence). Deletions cut 6 bases from V and 5 bases from J, with 18 bases between. CDR3 protein: CASSPGHPKGDTQYF. CDR3 nucleotide sequence: TGTGCCAGCAGCCCCGGACACCCGAAGGGAGATACGCAGTATTTT.

Here the CDR3 DNA reads TGTGCCAGCAGCCTAGAACCCGATCTCGGTGAAAAACTGTTTTTT. Amino acid sequence: CASSLEPDLGEKLFF. The V gene is TRBV28, the J gene TRBJ1-4; D gene ambiguous. Between the trimmed V and J ends, which lost 6 bases and 7 bases, there was a span of 18 bases. The germline V gene encodes CDR1 MDHEN and CDR2 SYDVKM. The length of the CDR3 is 15 residues.

This clone turned up a few times. J is TRBJ1-2 and V is TRBV6-5; 10 bases match TRBD1. Looked up from germline, CDR1 is MNHEY and CDR2 is SVGAGI. The CDR3 loop spans 15 amino acids. The V and J ends lost 0 bases and 5 bases, in that order; junction bases with no gene match: 3. The CDR3 DNA reads as TGTGCCAGCAGTTACTCGACAGGGGGCGAGTATGGCTACACCTTC. Translation: CASSYSTGGEYGYTF.

V usage is TRBV9 and J usage is TRBJ1-1; 7 bases line up with TRBD1. Unmatched junction bases numbered 15, after V lost 5 bases and J lost 11 bases. Germline CDR1 is SGDLS and CDR2 is YYNGEE. This CDR3 contains 14 residues. The CDR3 DNA is TGTGCCAGCAGTATTTCGACAGGCCCAGGGGGGGCTTTCTTT. Its protein product is CASSISTGPGGAFF. The full variable domain, with the rest looked up from reference TRBV9 and TRBJ1-1, is DSGVTQTPKHLITATGQRVTLRCSPRSGDLSVYWYQQSLDQGLQFLIQYYNGEERAKGNILERFSAQQFPDLHSELNLSSLELGDSALYFCASSISTGPGGAFFGQGTRLTVV.

The chain couples TRBV5-1 to TRBJ2-5, with a weak D call TRBD2 (5 bases). The J call is uncertain, as TRBJ2-7 better fits the DNA end. Germline CDR1 and CDR2: SGHRS and YFSETQ. The CDR3 runs 14 residues. The CDR3 is CASSLEGSSYEQYF. CDR3 nucleotide sequence: TGCGCCAGCAGCCTAGAAGGGAGCTCCTACGAGCAGTACTTC.

This chain links TRBV6-4 with TRBJ2-2; 9 bases align to TRBD2. There are 18 residues in the CDR3. Germline trimming cut 7 bases from V and 6 bases from J; bases unmatched to any gene: 18. CDR1 is MRHNA, CDR2 SNTAGT, per germline. DNA for the CDR3: TGTGCCAGCACGGCAGAGGGGGACGGGACTAGCCTCGCCGGGGAGCTGTTTTTT. This encodes CASTAEGDGTSLAGELFF.

This chain connects TRBV9 to TRBJ2-7, with TRBD1 identical over 12 bases. The ends lost 0 bases at V and 6 bases at J; junction bases unmatched: 4. CDR1 is SGDLS and CDR2 is YYNGEE in the germline V gene. The CDR3 has 15 residues. The CDR3 here is CASSVGGQGASEQYF. In DNA, the CDR3 is TGTGCCAGCAGCGTAGGGGGACAGGGGGCTTCCGAGCAGTACTTC.

The chain is built from TRBV18 and TRBJ2-5, with 9 bases identical to TRBD2. CDR3 size: 15 residues. The germline V gene has CDR1 KGHSH and CDR2 LQKENI. With 3 bases clipped from V and 5 bases from J, the junction kept 7 bases outside the gene matches. CDR3 residues: CASSPPRTSVETQYF. The CDR3 nucleotides are TGTGCCAGCTCACCCCCCCGGACTAGCGTGGAGACCCAGTACTTC.

With regard to this clone: Germline and junction disagree at one end, which may indicate a read error. CDR3 amino acids: CASSSGQGYGYPF. The CDR3 DNA reads TGCGCCAGCAGCTCTGGACAGGGCTATGGCTACCCCTTC. The V call is TRBV5-1, the J call TRBJ1-2, with 8 bases matching TRBD1. In germline, CDR1 is SGHRS, CDR2 YFSETQ. The CDR3 is 13 residues long.